The entry below describes one T cell receptor beta chain. V shed 4 bases and J shed 6 bases, with 16 bases lying between them. CDR1 and CDR2 (germline): LGHNA, YNFKEQ. This CDR3 region has 15 residues. This entry belongs to a study of blood T cell repertoires in COVID-19. Across the whole study: Material from acute and convalescent COVID-19 was sourced from the United States, Italy and Spain. PBMCs, B-cell-depleted T cells, or T cells provided the cDNA or gDNA that made up the material.

Original methodology: Reference gene primers were amplified, and this amplification served to estimate nucleated cell counts. The table came from immunoSEQ multiplex PCR; TCRdb's copy has only in-frame clones and leaves some out. V, J and clone size reflect that table, while D and trimming were determined from the DNA. The table records some 280,000 clones, about 91% of them present only once. Sequences were obtained from peripheral blood. This receptor was identified in a woman in her sixties with acute or convalescent COVID-19. The rearrangement uses TRBV4-2 and TRBJ2-1, with D perhaps TRBD2 (8 bases). The CDR3 DNA sequence: TGTGCCAGCAGCCTTCGGGAGGGGGCCTTCAATGAGCAGTTCTTC. Protein: CASSLREGAFNEQFF.